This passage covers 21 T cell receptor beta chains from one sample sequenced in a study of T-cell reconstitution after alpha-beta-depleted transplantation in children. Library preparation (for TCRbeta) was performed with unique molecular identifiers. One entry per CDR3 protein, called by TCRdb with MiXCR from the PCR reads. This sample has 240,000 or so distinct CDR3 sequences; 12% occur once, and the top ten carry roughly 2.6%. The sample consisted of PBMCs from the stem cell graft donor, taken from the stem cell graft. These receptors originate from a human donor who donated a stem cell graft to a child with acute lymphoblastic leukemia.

CDR3: CASSLGTGGLPNGYTF. CDR3 coding DNA: TGTGCCAGCAGCTTGGGGACAGGGGGCCTCCCTAATGGCTACACCTTC. V usage is TRBV11-2 and J usage is TRBJ1-2; TRBD1 aligns across 12 bases. The CDR3 runs 16 residues. In germline, CDR1 is SGHAT, CDR2 FQNNGV. Trimming took 3 bases from V and 6 from J; bases not matched to a gene: 8.

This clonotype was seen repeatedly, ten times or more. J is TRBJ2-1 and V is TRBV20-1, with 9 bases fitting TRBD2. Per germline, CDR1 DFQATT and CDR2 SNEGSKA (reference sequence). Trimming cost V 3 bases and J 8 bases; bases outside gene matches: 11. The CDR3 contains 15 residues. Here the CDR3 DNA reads TGCAGTGCTAGCCCCCAGGCGGGGGGGCCCGATGAGCAGTTCTTC. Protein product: CSASPQAGGPDEQFF.

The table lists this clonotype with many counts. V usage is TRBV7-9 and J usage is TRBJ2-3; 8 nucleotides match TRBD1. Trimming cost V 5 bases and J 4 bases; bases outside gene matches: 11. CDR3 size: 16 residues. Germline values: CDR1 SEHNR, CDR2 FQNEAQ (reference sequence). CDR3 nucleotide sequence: TGTGCCAGCAGCGGCAACAGGGGGGAGATATCAGATACGCAGTATTTT. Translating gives CASSGNRGEISDTQYF.

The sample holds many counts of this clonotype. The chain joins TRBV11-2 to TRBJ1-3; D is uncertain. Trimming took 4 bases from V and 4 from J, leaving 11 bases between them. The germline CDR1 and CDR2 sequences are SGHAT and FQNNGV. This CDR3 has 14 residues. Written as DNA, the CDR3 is TGTGCCAGCAGCTACCCCCAACAGGGAAACACCATATATTTT. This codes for CASSYPQQGNTIYF.

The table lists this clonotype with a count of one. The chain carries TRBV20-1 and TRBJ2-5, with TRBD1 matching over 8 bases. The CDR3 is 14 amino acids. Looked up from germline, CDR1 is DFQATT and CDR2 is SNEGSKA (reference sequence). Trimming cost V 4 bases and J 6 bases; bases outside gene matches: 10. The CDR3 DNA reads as TGCAGTGCTATCTCTTGGACAGGGAGGAAGACCCAGTACTTC. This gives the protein CSAISWTGRKTQYF.

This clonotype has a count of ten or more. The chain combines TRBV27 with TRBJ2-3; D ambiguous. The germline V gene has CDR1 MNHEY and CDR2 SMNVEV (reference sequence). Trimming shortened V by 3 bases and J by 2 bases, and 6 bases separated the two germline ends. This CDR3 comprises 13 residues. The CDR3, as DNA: TGTGCCAGCAGTTTTGGGTCCACAGATACGCAGTATTTT. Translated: CASSFGSTDTQYF.

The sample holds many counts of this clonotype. CDR3 region: CSARDPEQAFSLGFF. In DNA form, the CDR3 reads TGCAGTGCTAGAGATCCCGAACAGGCCTTTAGCCTCGGGTTTTTT. The rearrangement joins TRBV20-1 to TRBJ1-4; a weak D match, TRBD1 (5 bases). This CDR3 is built from 15 residues. Trimming took 0 bases from V and 16 from J, leaving 24 bases between them. Germline V gene lookup returns CDR1 DFQATT and CDR2 SNEGSKA (reference sequence).

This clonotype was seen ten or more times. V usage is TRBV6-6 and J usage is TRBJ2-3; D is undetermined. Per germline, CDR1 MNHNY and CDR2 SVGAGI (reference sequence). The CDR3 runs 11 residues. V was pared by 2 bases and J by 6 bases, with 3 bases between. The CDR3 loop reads CASSYRDTQYF. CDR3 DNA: TGTGCCAGCAGTTACCGGGATACGCAGTATTTT.

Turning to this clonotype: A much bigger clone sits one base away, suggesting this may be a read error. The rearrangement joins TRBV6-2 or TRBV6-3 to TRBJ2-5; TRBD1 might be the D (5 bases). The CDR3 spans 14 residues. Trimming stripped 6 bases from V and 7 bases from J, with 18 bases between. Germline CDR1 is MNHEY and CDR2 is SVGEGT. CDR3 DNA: TGTGCCAGCAGGCGGCACACTGGGGCGGTGACCCAGTACTTC. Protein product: CASRRHTGAVTQYF.

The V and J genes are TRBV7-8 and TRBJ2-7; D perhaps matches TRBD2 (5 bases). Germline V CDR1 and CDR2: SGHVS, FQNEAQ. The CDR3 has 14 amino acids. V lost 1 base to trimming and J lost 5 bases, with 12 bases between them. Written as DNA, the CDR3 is TGTGCCAGCAGCTTAGGTCCGGGGTTCAACGAGCAGTACTTC. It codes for CASSLGPGFNEQYF.

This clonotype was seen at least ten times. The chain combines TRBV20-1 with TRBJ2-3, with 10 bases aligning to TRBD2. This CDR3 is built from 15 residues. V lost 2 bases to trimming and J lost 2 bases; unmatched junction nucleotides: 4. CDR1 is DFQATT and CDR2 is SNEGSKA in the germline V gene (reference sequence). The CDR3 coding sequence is TGCAGTGCTAGACTAGCGGGGGAACTCACAGATACGCAGTATTTT. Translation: CSARLAGELTDTQYF.

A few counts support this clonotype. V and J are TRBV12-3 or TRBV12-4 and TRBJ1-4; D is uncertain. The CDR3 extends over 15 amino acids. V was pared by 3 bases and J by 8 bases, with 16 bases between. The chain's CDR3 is CASSFIFADEEKLFF. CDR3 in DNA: TGTGCCAGCAGTTTTATTTTTGCAGATGAAGAAAAACTGTTTTTT.

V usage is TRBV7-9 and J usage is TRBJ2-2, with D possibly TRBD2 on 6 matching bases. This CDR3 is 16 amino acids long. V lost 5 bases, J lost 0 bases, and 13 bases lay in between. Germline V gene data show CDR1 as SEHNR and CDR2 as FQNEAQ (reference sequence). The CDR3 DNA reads TGTGCCAGCAGCCGCTGGAGGGCTTCGAACACCGGGGAGCTGTTTTTT. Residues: CASSRWRASNTGELFF.

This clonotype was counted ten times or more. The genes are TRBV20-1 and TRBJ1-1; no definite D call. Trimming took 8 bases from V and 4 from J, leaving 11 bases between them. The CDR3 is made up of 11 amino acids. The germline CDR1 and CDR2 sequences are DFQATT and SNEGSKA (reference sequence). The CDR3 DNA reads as TGCAGTACAAACACGGGCACTGAAGCTTTCTTT. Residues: CSTNTGTEAFF.

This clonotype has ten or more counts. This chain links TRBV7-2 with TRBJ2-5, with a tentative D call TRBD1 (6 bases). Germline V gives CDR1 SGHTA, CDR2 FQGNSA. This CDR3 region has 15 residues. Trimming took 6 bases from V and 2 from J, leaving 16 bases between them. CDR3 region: CASRQTGHLQETQYF. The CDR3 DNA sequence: TGTGCCAGCAGGCAGACGGGACACCTACAAGAGACCCAGTACTTC.

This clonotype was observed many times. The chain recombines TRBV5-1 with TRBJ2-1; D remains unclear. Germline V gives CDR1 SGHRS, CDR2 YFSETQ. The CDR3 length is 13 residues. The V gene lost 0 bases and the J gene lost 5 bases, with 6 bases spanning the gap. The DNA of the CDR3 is TGCGCCAGCAGCTTGGGACGCGACAATGAGCAGTTCTTC. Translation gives CASSLGRDNEQFF.

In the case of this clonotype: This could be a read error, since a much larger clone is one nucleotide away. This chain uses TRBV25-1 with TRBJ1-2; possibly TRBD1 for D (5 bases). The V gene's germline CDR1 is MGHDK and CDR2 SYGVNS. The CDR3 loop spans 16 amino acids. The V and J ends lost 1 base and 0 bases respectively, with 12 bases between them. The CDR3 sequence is CASSESETASNYGYTF. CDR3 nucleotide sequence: TGTGCCAGCAGTGAATCGGAGACAGCCTCTAACTATGGCTACACCTTC.

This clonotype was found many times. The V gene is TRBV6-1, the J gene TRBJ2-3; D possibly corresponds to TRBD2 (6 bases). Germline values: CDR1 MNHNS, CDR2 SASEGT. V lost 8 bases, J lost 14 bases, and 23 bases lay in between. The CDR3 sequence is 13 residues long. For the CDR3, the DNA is TGTGCCAGCTGGGCCGGGACTGAGGAAAAAAGGTATTTT. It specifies CASWAGTEEKRYF.

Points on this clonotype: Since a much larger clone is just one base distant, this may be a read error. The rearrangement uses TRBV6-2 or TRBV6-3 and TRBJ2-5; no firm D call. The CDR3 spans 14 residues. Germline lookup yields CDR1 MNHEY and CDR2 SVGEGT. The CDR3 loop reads CASSYYAAQGTQYF. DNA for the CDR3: TGTGCCAGCAGTTACTATGCAGCCCAAGGGACCCAGTACTTC.

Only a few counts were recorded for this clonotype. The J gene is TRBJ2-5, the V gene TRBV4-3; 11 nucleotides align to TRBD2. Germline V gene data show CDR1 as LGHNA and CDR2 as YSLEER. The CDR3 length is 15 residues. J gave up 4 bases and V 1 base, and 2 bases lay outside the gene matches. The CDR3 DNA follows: TGCGCCAGCAGCCAAGGTAGCGGGAGGGGAGAGACCCAGTACTTC. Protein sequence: CASSQGSGRGETQYF.

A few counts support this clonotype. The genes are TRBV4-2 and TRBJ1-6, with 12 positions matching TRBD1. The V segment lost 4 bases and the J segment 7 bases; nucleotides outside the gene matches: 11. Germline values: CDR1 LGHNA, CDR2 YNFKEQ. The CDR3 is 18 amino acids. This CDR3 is CASSPRTGTGGPNSPLHF. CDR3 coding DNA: TGTGCCAGCAGCCCGAGAACCGGGACAGGGGGCCCCAATTCACCCCTCCACTTT.